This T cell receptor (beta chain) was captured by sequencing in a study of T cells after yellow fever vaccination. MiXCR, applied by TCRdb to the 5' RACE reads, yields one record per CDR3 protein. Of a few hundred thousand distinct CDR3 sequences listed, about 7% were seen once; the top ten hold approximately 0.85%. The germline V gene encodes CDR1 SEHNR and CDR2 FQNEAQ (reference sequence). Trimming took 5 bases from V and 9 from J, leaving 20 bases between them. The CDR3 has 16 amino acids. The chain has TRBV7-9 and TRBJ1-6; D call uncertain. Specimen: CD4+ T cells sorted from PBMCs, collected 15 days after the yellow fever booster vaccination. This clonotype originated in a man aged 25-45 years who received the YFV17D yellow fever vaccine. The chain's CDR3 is CASSPDTAGKGSPLHF. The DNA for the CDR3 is TGTGCCAGCAGCCCCGACACGGCAGGAAAAGGTTCACCCCTCCACTTT.